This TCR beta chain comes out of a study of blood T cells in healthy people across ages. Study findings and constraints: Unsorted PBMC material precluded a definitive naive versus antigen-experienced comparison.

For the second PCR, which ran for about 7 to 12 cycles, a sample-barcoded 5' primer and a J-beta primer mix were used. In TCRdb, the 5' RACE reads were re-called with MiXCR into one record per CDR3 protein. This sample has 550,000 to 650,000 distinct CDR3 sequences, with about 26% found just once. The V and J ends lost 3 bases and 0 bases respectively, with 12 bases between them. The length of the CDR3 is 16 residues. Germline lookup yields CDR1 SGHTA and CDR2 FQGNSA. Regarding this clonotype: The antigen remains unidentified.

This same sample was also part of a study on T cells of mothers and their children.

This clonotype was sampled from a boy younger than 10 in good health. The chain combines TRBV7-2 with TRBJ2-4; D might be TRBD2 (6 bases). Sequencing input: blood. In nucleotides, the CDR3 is TGTGCCAGCAGCTTGGACGCGGGAATAGCCAAAAACATTCAGTACTTC. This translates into CASSLDAGIAKNIQYF.